The rows below give T cell receptor beta chains drawn from one sample of a study of cytomegalovirus exposure and HLA in healthy donors. TCRdb's table, derived via immunoSEQ multiplex PCR, lists solely in-frame clones and lacks some. The sample totals over 65,000 clones. The sequenced material came from PBMCs. The receptors shown here come from a woman aged 25 to 39 in good health and CMV-seronegative. Both conserved end residues are part of each CDR3. Fields, in order: J gene, CDR3 length, V gene, D gene, CDR3 protein, CDR3 DNA. D genes are given only for firm matches.

>TRBJ1-1|13|TRBV29-1|.
CSVRGREASEAFF
TGCAGCGTTAGGGGAAGGGAGGCGTCTGAAGCTTTCTTT
>TRBJ2-3|16|TRBV7-8|TRBD2
CASSYRTSGPTDTQYF
TGTGCCAGCAGCTACCGGACTAGCGGACCCACAGATACGCAGTATTTT
>TRBJ2-7|11|TRBV6-1|.
CASSEIYEQYF
TGTGCCAGCAGTGAAATATACGAGCAGTACTTC
>TRBJ2-1|15|TRBV5-8|TRBD1
CASSSGTGFYNEQFF
TGTGCCAGCAGCTCAGGGACAGGGTTCTACAATGAGCAGTTCTTC
>TRBJ2-7|13|TRBV7-9|TRBD1
CASAVGGPYEQYF
TGTGCCAGCGCGGTAGGGGGCCCCTACGAGCAGTACTTC
>TRBJ1-1|13|TRBV13|.
CASSARGNTEAFF
TGTGCCAGCAGCGCTCGGGGGAACACTGAAGCTTTCTTT
>TRBJ2-3|13|TRBV6-5|.
CASSSLSTDTQYF
TGTGCCAGCAGTTCCTTAAGCACAGATACGCAGTATTTT
>TRBJ1-1|14|TRBV28|TRBD1
CASSTGTGNTEAFF
TGTGCCAGCAGTACCGGGACAGGGAACACTGAAGCTTTCTTT
>TRBJ2-7|15|TRBV30|TRBD2
CAWSVEGVLANEQYF
TGTGCCTGGAGTGTCGAAGGGGTACTAGCGAACGAGCAGTACTTC
>TRBJ1-4|16|TRBV5-5|.
CASSLASRRANEKLFF
TGTGCCAGCAGCTTGGCCAGCCGTCGGGCTAATGAAAAACTGTTTTTT
>TRBJ2-3|13|TRBV7-6|.
CASSFPPADTQYF
TGTGCCAGCAGCTTTCCCCCGGCAGATACGCAGTATTTT
>TRBJ1-2|12|TRBV29-1|.
CSAQRGNYGYTF
TGCAGCGCCCAAAGGGGGAACTATGGCTACACCTTC
>TRBJ2-1|12|TRBV6-1|TRBD2
CASRTSSGLQFF
TGTGCCAGCAGAACTTCTAGCGGACTGCAGTTCTTC
>TRBJ1-1|12|TRBV6-1|.
CATYRANTEAFF
TGTGCCACATACAGGGCGAACACTGAAGCTTTCTTT
>TRBJ1-4|14|TRBV9|TRBD1
CASSPGQGSEKLFF
TGTGCCAGCAGCCCTGGACAGGGATCTGAAAAACTGTTTTTT
>TRBJ1-2|16|TRBV5-4|TRBD1
CASSFGHRGADYGYTF
TGTGCCAGCAGCTTTGGACACAGGGGAGCGGACTATGGCTACACCTTC